This T cell receptor (beta chain) was recovered during a study of shared clonotypes between healthy human individuals. Germline CDR1 LGHNT, CDR2 FRNRAP. This CDR3 region has 15 residues. The V segment lost 6 bases and the J segment 5 bases; nucleotides outside the gene matches: 7. Data came from immunoSEQ multiplex PCR; TCRdb stores just in-frame clones and leaves some out. Seen here are over 850,000 clones, around 78% observed once, and the top ten hold more than 0.45%. The clonotype comes from a man between 18 and 29 years old in good health. Some clones in this sample may be carry-over from other donors' samples. Specimen: memory CD4+ T cells from PBMCs. Stated subset: CD45RA-negative fraction. The rearrangement joins TRBV12-5 to TRBJ2-3, with 11 bases lining up with TRBD2. For the CDR3, the DNA is TGTGCTAGTGGCCCTGGGACTAGCGGAGGAGATACGCAGTATTTT. Amino acid sequence: CASGPGTSGGDTQYF.